Presented here are 27 T cell receptor beta chains from one specimen sequenced in a study of blood T cell repertoires in COVID-19. Sequenced by immunoSEQ multiplex PCR; TCRdb stores in-frame clones only, minus some. In the table there are roughly 100,000 clones, roughly 87% of which are singletons. Sample: peripheral blood. The source is a woman aged 80 or over in a cohort sampled during active COVID-19.

The chain is built from TRBV6-1 and TRBJ2-6; D is possibly TRBD1 (5 bases). Looked up from germline, CDR1 is MNHNS and CDR2 is SASEGT. The V and J ends lost 1 base and 0 bases respectively, with 16 bases between them. This CDR3 has 19 amino acids. The CDR3 here is CASSEEWGQGNSGANVLTF. CDR3 DNA sequence: TGTGCCAGCAGTGAAGAATGGGGCCAAGGGAACTCTGGGGCCAACGTCCTGACTTTC.

The rearrangement joins TRBV19 to TRBJ2-7, with a weak D call TRBD1 (6 bases). V was shortened by 9 bases and J by 2 bases, with 17 bases between the two germline ends. CDR1 LNHDA and CDR2 SQIVND come from the germline V gene (reference sequence). CDR3 length equals 14 residues. Here the CDR3 reads CASSIGQTTYEQYF. CDR3 DNA: TGTGCCAGCTCAATAGGACAGACCACCTACGAGCAGTACTTC.

This clone was detected only a few times. The rearrangement links TRBV7-2 to TRBJ2-2; no clear D gene. Germline V lookup: CDR1 SGHTA, CDR2 FQGNSA. Trimming stripped 1 base from V and 7 bases from J, with 4 bases between. This CDR3 has 12 amino acids. Here the CDR3 DNA reads TGTGCCAGCAGCTTAGACATCGGGGAGCTGTTTTTT. Translated, it gives CASSLDIGELFF.

The chain is built from TRBV19 and TRBJ1-2; tentatively, D is TRBD1 (5 bases). Germline V lookup: CDR1 LNHDA, CDR2 SQIVND (reference sequence). V was clipped by 9 bases and J by 6 bases, with 8 bases between them. The CDR3 runs 10 residues. CDR3 in amino acids: CARGVDGYTF. The DNA for the CDR3 is TGTGCCAGAGGGGTGGATGGCTACACCTTC.

This clone was detected only a few times. The V and J genes are TRBV19 and TRBJ2-1, with TRBD2 matching 12 bases. This CDR3 has 15 amino acids. J was trimmed by 4 bases and V by 6 bases; bases with no gene match: 4. Germline CDR1 is LNHDA and CDR2 is SQIVND (reference sequence). The CDR3 coding sequence is TGTGCCAGTAGACTAGCGGGAGGAGCATACAATGAGCAGTTCTTC. Its translation: CASRLAGGAYNEQFF.

V is TRBV27 and J is TRBJ1-4; tentatively, D is TRBD1 (5 bases). Germline CDR1 and CDR2: MNHEY and SMNVEV (reference sequence). The V and J ends lost 5 bases and 6 bases respectively, with 13 bases between them. The CDR3 has 14 residues. CDR3 loop: CASSNRGRDEKLFF. CDR3 in DNA: TGTGCCAGCAGTAACCGAGGCAGGGATGAAAAACTGTTTTTT.

This chain uses TRBV7-9 with TRBJ2-6; 7 bases map to TRBD1. V lost 0 bases and J lost 2; bases outside the gene matches: 1. Germline V gene lookup returns CDR1 SEHNR and CDR2 FQNEAQ (reference sequence). The CDR3 is 16 amino acids. CDR3 DNA sequence: TGTGCCAGCAGCTTAGCGACAGGGACTGGGGCCAACGTCCTGACTTTC. Protein: CASSLATGTGANVLTF.

The V gene is TRBV7-3, the J gene TRBJ2-3; maybe TRBD2 (6 bases). The CDR3 is made up of 12 amino acids. V was clipped by 5 bases and J by 6 bases, with 9 bases between them. The germline CDR1 and CDR2 sequences are SGHTA and FQGTGA. CDR3 region: CASSGGADTQYF. The CDR3 coding sequence is TGTGCCAGCAGCGGAGGGGCCGATACGCAGTATTTT.

This clone was detected a few times. The chain has TRBV5-1 and TRBJ1-2; 9 bases are a match to TRBD1. The CDR3 has 15 residues. CDR1 SGHRS and CDR2 YFSETQ come from the germline V gene. The V and J ends lost 0 bases and 12 bases, in that order; junction bases with no gene match: 12. The CDR3 sequence: CASSLGDGGQGGNTF. CDR3 nucleotides: TGCGCCAGCAGCTTGGGGGACGGGGGACAGGGAGGAAACACCTTC. Together with reference TRBV5-1 and TRBJ1-2, the CDR3 gives the full variable domain: KAGVTQTPRYLIKTRGQQVTLSCSPISGHRSVSWYQQTPGQGLQFLFEYFSETQRNKGNFPGRFSGRQFSNSRSEMNVSTLELGDSALYLCASSLGDGGQGGNTFGSGTRLTVV.

The chain carries TRBV25-1 and TRBJ2-7; no firm D call. The V end was cut by 0 bases, the J end by 1 base, with 7 bases between. Germline lookup yields CDR1 MGHDK and CDR2 SYGVNS. This CDR3 contains 14 residues. The CDR3 spells CASSEYISSYEQYF. The CDR3 DNA follows: TGTGCCAGCAGTGAATATATCAGTTCCTACGAGCAGTACTTC.

V and J are TRBV13 and TRBJ2-5; 8 bases map to TRBD2. Germline V gene data show CDR1 as PRHDT and CDR2 as FYEKMQ (reference sequence). Losses at the gene ends were 5 bases for V and 2 bases for J; bases not matched to a gene: 10. The CDR3 consists of 16 residues. The CDR3 DNA is TGTGCCAGCAGCGTTAGAAGCGGGAGAACGCAAGAGACCCAGTACTTC. It encodes CASSVRSGRTQETQYF.

The chain links TRBV10-3 to TRBJ1-4, with 7 bases identical to TRBD1. The CDR3 has 14 residues. Germline CDR1 ENHRY, CDR2 SYGVKD. J was trimmed by 4 bases and V by 9 bases; bases with no gene match: 8. The CDR3 sequence: CAMGSGTDNEKLFF. The CDR3 DNA reads as TGTGCCATGGGATCCGGGACAGATAATGAAAAACTGTTTTTT.

The chain has TRBV24-1 and TRBJ2-1; possibly TRBD2 for D (6 bases). The CDR3 totals 15 residues. Germline CDR1 KGHDR, CDR2 SFDVKD. Trimming pared 2 bases from V and 7 bases from J, leaving 14 bases between. CDR3 nucleotide sequence: TGTGCCACCAGTGATTCGGGGGATCTGGGGAATGAGCAGTTCTTC. Its translation is CATSDSGDLGNEQFF.

V is TRBV6-6 and J is TRBJ1-4, with TRBD1 matching 9 bases. CDR3 length: 16 amino acids. The V gene's germline CDR1 is MNHNY and CDR2 SVGAGI (reference sequence). J lost 0 bases, V lost 4 bases, and 3 bases had no gene match. The CDR3 bases are TGTGCCAGCAGTTTCGGACAGGGGACAACTAATGAAAAACTGTTTTTT. It encodes CASSFGQGTTNEKLFF.

The rearrangement links TRBV7-9 to TRBJ2-1, with 8 bases aligning to TRBD2. The CDR3 runs to 16 residues. Germline CDR1 SEHNR, CDR2 FQNEAQ (reference sequence). V trimming: 1 base; J trimming: 5 bases; junction bases outside the gene matches: 7. The CDR3 coding sequence is TGTGCCAGCAGCTTAGGAACGGGAGGGTACCACAATGAGCAGTTCTTC. Its protein product is CASSLGTGGYHNEQFF.

The gene calls are TRBV28 and TRBJ2-7; tentative D call: TRBD1 (6 bases). CDR3 size: 14 residues. Between the trimmed V and J ends, which lost 10 bases and 2 bases, there was a span of 18 bases. Germline values: CDR1 MDHEN, CDR2 SYDVKM. The CDR3 is CATTQGTLTYEQYF. CDR3 bases: TGTGCCACCACCCAGGGGACCCTAACCTACGAGCAGTACTTC.

The V and J genes are TRBV5-1 and TRBJ2-1; 7 bases map to TRBD1. This CDR3 is 13 amino acids long. V lost 3 bases, J lost 9 bases, and 6 bases stayed unmatched. Germline-derived CDR1 and CDR2 are SGHRS and YFSETQ. The CDR3 loop reads CASSSDRVGEQFF. In DNA form, the CDR3 reads TGCGCCAGCAGCTCAGACAGGGTCGGTGAGCAGTTCTTC.

This chain connects TRBV5-6 to TRBJ2-1; D is perhaps TRBD1 (5 bases). Trimming pared 2 bases from V and 9 bases from J, leaving 18 bases between. From germline, CDR1 is SGHDT and CDR2 YYEEEE. This CDR3 comprises 15 residues. The CDR3 nucleotides are TGTGCCAGCAGCTTTCTGGGGTTAGGGGTGGGTGAGCAGTTCTTC. Amino acids: CASSFLGLGVGEQFF.

This rearrangement joins TRBV5-1 to TRBJ1-1; 8 bases map to TRBD1. This CDR3 spans 15 amino acids. Trimming took 3 bases from V and 10 from J; bases not matched to a gene: 14. Germline assignment: CDR1 SGHRS and CDR2 YFSETQ. The CDR3 spells CASSSGQGDPLVAFF. The CDR3 coding sequence is TGCGCCAGCAGCTCAGGACAGGGCGACCCTTTGGTAGCTTTCTTT. The full variable domain, its missing parts supplied by reference TRBV5-1 and TRBJ1-1, is KAGVTQTPRYLIKTRGQQVTLSCSPISGHRSVSWYQQTPGQGLQFLFEYFSETQRNKGNFPGRFSGRQFSNSRSEMNVSTLELGDSALYLCASSSGQGDPLVAFFGQGTRLTVV.

This sequence joins TRBV15 and TRBJ2-2; TRBD2 agrees at 7 bases. V trimming: 3 bases; J trimming: 6 bases; junction bases outside the gene matches: 13. This CDR3 contains 17 residues. Germline V gives CDR1 LNHNV, CDR2 YYDKDF (reference sequence). The CDR3 reads CATSSDLYEGRAGELFF. CDR3 DNA sequence: TGTGCCACCAGCAGTGACCTCTACGAGGGGAGGGCCGGGGAGCTGTTTTTT.

This clone was counted a few times. This chain joins TRBV6-5 and TRBJ2-7, with 7 bases fitting TRBD2. In germline, CDR1 is MNHEY, CDR2 SVGAGI. After removal of 6 bases from V and 4 bases from J, the junction contained 6 bases not matched to a gene. This CDR3 has 13 residues. The CDR3 sequence: CASRTTSRYEQYF. The CDR3 DNA sequence: TGTGCCAGCAGAACGACTAGCAGGTACGAGCAGTACTTC.

The chain has TRBV3-1 (or the pseudogene TRBV3-2) and TRBJ2-5; TRBD2 aligns across 7 bases. Germline values: CDR1 LGHDT, CDR2 YNNKEL (reference sequence). CDR3 length: 14 amino acids. J was trimmed by 4 bases and V by 2 bases; bases with no gene match: 4. DNA for the CDR3: TGTGCCAGCAGCCAACCGGGGAGGGGAGAGACCCAGTACTTC. Translating gives CASSQPGRGETQYF.

The chain is built from TRBV11-3 and TRBJ2-5; 9 bases map to TRBD1. The CDR3 extends over 15 amino acids. The V segment lost 1 base and the J segment 6 bases; nucleotides outside the gene matches: 6. The germline V gene encodes CDR1 SGHNT and CDR2 YENEEA. The CDR3 nucleotides read TGTGCCAGCAGCTTAGGGGGACAGGGCGCTCAGACCCAGTACTTC. It codes for CASSLGGQGAQTQYF.

This chain uses TRBV19 with TRBJ2-2, with D maybe TRBD1 (5 bases). Germline CDR1 is LNHDA and CDR2 is SQIVND (reference sequence). CDR3 size: 14 residues. V was clipped by 3 bases and J by 3 bases, with 8 bases between them. CDR3 in amino acids: CASSIDSYTGELFF. CDR3 sequence (DNA): TGTGCCAGTAGTATCGACAGTTACACCGGGGAGCTGTTTTTT.

CDR3 protein: CASSAQGAGETQYF. In DNA, the CDR3 is TGTGCCAGTAGTGCCCAGGGGGCTGGAGAGACCCAGTACTTC. The rearrangement joins TRBV19 to TRBJ2-5; TRBD1 matches at 8 bases. The CDR3 sequence is 14 residues long. Trimming cost V 5 bases and J 4 bases; bases outside gene matches: 6. The germline gives CDR1 LNHDA, CDR2 SQIVND (reference sequence). Full variable domain (remainder filled in from reference TRBV19 and TRBJ2-5): DGGITQSPKYLFRKEGQNVTLSCEQNLNHDAMYWYRQDPGQGLRLIYYSQIVNDFQKGDIAEGYSVSREKKESFPLTVTSAQKNPTAFYLCASSAQGAGETQYFGPGTRLLVL.

CDR3 loop: CASSSEYSGNTIYF. The CDR3 DNA is TGTGCCAGCAGCTCAGAGTACTCTGGAAACACCATATATTTT. This chain uses TRBV11-3 with TRBJ1-3; no firm D call. The CDR3 extends over 14 amino acids. The V end lost 4 bases, the J end lost 0 bases, and 7 bases lay between the germline ends. Germline V gene data show CDR1 as SGHNT and CDR2 as YENEEA.

This sequence joins TRBV7-2 and TRBJ2-7; D may be TRBD1 (5 bases). V was trimmed by 9 bases and J by 2 bases, leaving 20 bases between them. The CDR3 covers 15 residues. In germline, CDR1 is SGHTA, CDR2 FQGNSA. The CDR3: CARPGGAPYTYEQYF. The CDR3 region has the DNA TGTGCCAGGCCCGGTGGGGCCCCCTATACCTACGAGCAGTACTTC.